This T cell receptor beta chain comes out of a study of shared clonotypes between healthy human individuals. Overall study context: Contributing individuals were a couple of females and a few males aged 18 to 49. There were three CD4 naive, three CD4 memory, two CD8 naive and one CD8 memory plates per donor.

The deep-level immunoSEQ assay was used. TCRdb's copy holds only in-frame clones and misses some; the assay was immunoSEQ multiplex PCR. Altogether a few million clones are present, 93% being singletons, with the ten largest covering roughly 0.36%. The V end lost 0 bases, the J end lost 0 bases, and 9 bases lay between the germline ends. The CDR3 totals 17 residues. CDR1 is LGHNA, CDR2 YSLEER, per germline. V is TRBV4-3 and J is TRBJ2-6; D is unresolved. This receptor was taken from a man between 18 and 29 years old in good health. Some clones in this sample may be carry-over from other donors' samples. The source material was naive CD4+ T cells from PBMCs. The subset was: CD45RA+ positively selected. The CDR3 sequence is CASSQDYQASGANVLTF. CDR3 coding DNA: TGCGCCAGCAGCCAAGATTACCAGGCCTCTGGGGCCAACGTCCTGACTTTC.